These 23 T cell receptor beta chains came from one sample sequenced in a study of shared clonotypes between healthy human individuals. Assay: immunoSEQ multiplex PCR; the TCRdb copy retains only in-frame clones and omits some. The data show about 470,000 clones, with 70% to 80% seen just once and around 13% held by the top ten. Sequenced input: PBMCs. The receptor set was obtained from a woman aged 40 to 49 in good health. Some clones in this sample may be carry-over from other donors' samples.

In this sample, this clone turned up a few times. The chain carries TRBV20-1 and TRBJ1-2; the match to TRBD1 covers 7 bases. Germline V gene data show CDR1 as DFQATT and CDR2 as SNEGSKA (reference sequence). Trimming cost V 5 bases and J 12 bases; bases outside gene matches: 9. This CDR3 comprises 11 residues. Here the CDR3 reads CSARDSYIDTF. As DNA, the CDR3 is TGCAGTGCTCGGGACAGCTATATCGACACCTTC.

This clone appeared a single time. This chain uses TRBV28 with TRBJ2-1, with D possibly matching TRBD2 (6 bases). CDR1 and CDR2 (germline): MDHEN, SYDVKM. The CDR3 spans 11 residues. V gave up 9 bases and J gave up 7 bases, with 10 bases separating them. CDR3 DNA: TGTGCCAGTCGGACTATTAATGAGCAGTTCTTC. Translated: CASRTINEQFF.

V gene TRBV2 combines with J gene TRBJ1-1, with TRBD1 matching 8 bases. Germline assignment: CDR1 SNHLY and CDR2 FYNNEI. The trim removed 6 bases at V and 7 bases at J, leaving 7 bases unmatched. This CDR3 has 13 residues. CDR3 in DNA: TGTGCCAGCAGCTTAGATACAGGGGGTGAAGCTTTCTTT. Translating it yields CASSLDTGGEAFF.

The CDR3 DNA is TGCGCCAGCACCGGACTAGCTCAAAGAGGAACAGATACGCAGTATTTT. Protein sequence: CASTGLAQRGTDTQYF. This rearrangement joins TRBV10-2 to TRBJ2-3; TRBD2 matches at 8 bases. The V gene end was trimmed by 7 bases and the J gene end by 3 bases; junction bases not matched to a gene: 12. Germline V gene data show CDR1 as WSHSY and CDR2 as SAAADI. This CDR3 is 16 amino acids long.

This chain uses TRBV7-2 with TRBJ2-2; D gene unclear. The germline V gene has CDR1 SGHTA and CDR2 FQGNSA. The CDR3 extends over 15 amino acids. Trimming took off 1 base at V and 4 bases at J, with 10 bases between the two ends. The CDR3 DNA reads as TGTGCCAGCAGCTTAGTCTCCCGGTCCACCGGGGAGCTGTTTTTT. Translated: CASSLVSRSTGELFF.

The chain uses TRBV6-5 and TRBJ2-7; D is possibly TRBD2 (6 bases). The CDR3 sequence is 14 residues long. Trimming removed 4 bases at V and 2 bases at J, with 12 bases between. The germline gives CDR1 MNHEY, CDR2 SVGAGI. CDR3 DNA sequence: TGTGCCAGCAGTTGGAGGGAAGGGCCCTACGAGCAGTACTTC. It specifies CASSWREGPYEQYF.

To note about this clone: One junction end disagrees with the germline gene, perhaps due to a read error. The J gene is TRBJ1-1, the V gene TRBV7-2; TRBD1 might be the D (6 bases). The CDR3 runs 15 residues. Germline assignment: CDR1 SGHTA and CDR2 FQGNSA. Here the CDR3 reads CASRLEGGLNTEAFF. CDR3 nucleotide sequence: TGTGCCAGCAGATTAGAGGGGGGCCTGAACACTGAAGCTTTCTTT.

The rearrangement joins TRBV7-8 to TRBJ1-4, with no clear D. Trimming removed 1 base from V and 6 bases from J, with 9 bases in between. This CDR3 has 14 residues. Germline V CDR1 and CDR2: SGHVS, FQNEAQ. The CDR3 DNA reads as TGTGCCAGCAGCTTAGACGTGGTGGATGAAAAACTGTTTTTT. Amino acid sequence: CASSLDVVDEKLFF.

This clone was detected a few times. The rearrangement links TRBV7-9 to TRBJ2-1; 12 positions match TRBD2. Germline CDR1 is SEHNR and CDR2 is FQNEAQ (reference sequence). V shed 5 bases, J shed 6 bases, and the junction held 5 bases outside the gene matches. The CDR3 runs to 15 residues. CDR3 sequence reads: CASSVLAGGFNEQFF. The CDR3 DNA reads TGTGCCAGCAGCGTCCTAGCGGGAGGGTTCAATGAGCAGTTCTTC.

The chain couples TRBV5-4 to TRBJ1-5; no clear D. Germline CDR1 is SGHNT and CDR2 is YYREEE (reference sequence). The CDR3 loop spans 15 amino acids. Trimming left V 2 bases short and J 3 bases short, with 12 bases between. DNA for the CDR3: TGTGCCAGCAGCTTAGGGCCCGGAGACAATCAGCCCCAGCATTTT. This gives the protein CASSLGPGDNQPQHF. Supplemented by reference TRBV5-4 and TRBJ1-5, the full variable domain reads ETGVTQSPTHLIKTRGQQVTLRCSSQSGHNTVSWYQQALGQGPQFIFQYYREEENGRGNFPPRFSGLQFPNYSSELNVNALELDDSALYLCASSLGPGDNQPQHFGDGTRLSIL.

As concerns this clone: An end of the junction does not agree with germline; a read error may underlie this. The chain joins TRBV28 to TRBJ1-2; no firm D call. This CDR3 spans 12 amino acids. The V gene's germline CDR1 is MDHEN and CDR2 SYDVKM. The CDR3 DNA reads as TGTGCCAGCAGTTTAAGAGATGGGTACCTGTTTTTC. Translating gives CASSLRDGYLFF.

This chain uses TRBV28 with TRBJ1-5; D unclear. Germline assignment: CDR1 MDHEN and CDR2 SYDVKM. This CDR3 comprises 14 residues. V was cut by 8 bases and J by 6 bases, with 17 bases left in between. The CDR3 nucleotides are TGTGCCAGCTTTCCCAGTGCCAGTTTTCAGCCCCAGCATTTT. Residues: CASFPSASFQPQHF.

In DNA form, the CDR3 reads TGTGCCAGCAGTCCCTTTTGGCGCGACAATGAGCAGTTCTTC. It codes for CASSPFWRDNEQFF. The chain recombines TRBV27 with TRBJ2-1, with no clear D. The CDR3 totals 14 residues. Trimming stripped 5 bases from V and 5 bases from J, with 13 bases between. The germline V gene encodes CDR1 MNHEY and CDR2 SMNVEV (reference sequence).

The chain couples TRBV9 to TRBJ2-2, with a tentative D call TRBD1 (6 bases). V was pared by 3 bases and J by 5 bases, with 14 bases between. From germline, CDR1 is SGDLS and CDR2 YYNGEE. CDR3 length equals 15 residues. The CDR3 coding sequence is TGTGCCAGCAGCGGGACAGATAGTAGAACCGGGGAGCTGTTTTTT. Encoded protein: CASSGTDSRTGELFF.

This chain links TRBV5-1 with TRBJ2-7; 10 bases align to TRBD1. CDR3 length equals 16 residues. The trim removed 3 bases at V and 3 bases at J, leaving 9 bases unmatched. The germline CDR1 and CDR2 sequences are SGHRS and YFSETQ. CDR3 sequence: CASSSTGTGVVYEQYF. The CDR3 nucleotides are TGCGCCAGCAGCTCGACCGGGACAGGGGTTGTCTACGAGCAGTACTTC.

The rearrangement joins TRBV25-1 to TRBJ1-2, with D possibly matching TRBD1 (6 bases). CDR3 length: 15 amino acids. With 2 bases removed from V and 5 bases from J, the gap between germline ends came to 15 bases. The germline CDR1 and CDR2 sequences are MGHDK and SYGVNS. CDR3 protein: CASSETLDSRYGYTF. The CDR3 nucleotides read TGTGCCAGCAGTGAAACGTTGGACAGCCGTTATGGCTACACCTTC.

This chain uses TRBV5-1 with TRBJ2-3; possibly TRBD1 or TRBD2 for D (6 bases each). Germline CDR1 SGHRS, CDR2 YFSETQ. Trimming removed 6 bases from V and 0 bases from J, with 11 bases in between. This CDR3 has 14 amino acids. The CDR3 spells CASKGGLSTDTQYF. The CDR3 DNA reads as TGCGCCAGCAAGGGGGGACTGAGCACAGATACGCAGTATTTT.

The chain is built from TRBV6-1 and TRBJ2-5; D tentatively reads TRBD1 or TRBD2 (5 bases each). The end of the DNA aligns better with TRBJ2-7, so the J call may be wrong. The CDR3 totals 15 residues. Germline CDR1 reads MNHNS; CDR2 reads SASEGT. CDR3 residues: CASSELGDGAYEQYF. The CDR3 nucleotides read TGTGCCAGCAGTGAATTGGGGGACGGGGCCTACGAGCAGTACTTC.

The chain couples TRBV10-1 to TRBJ2-2; D not certain. The CDR3 has 14 residues. Germline V gene sequence: CDR1 WNHNN, CDR2 SYGVQD (reference sequence). V was shortened by 3 bases and J by 13 bases, with 18 bases between the two germline ends. The CDR3 protein is CASSDSSSTGPLFF. CDR3 DNA: TGCGCCAGCAGTGATTCTTCTTCTACCGGGCCGCTGTTTTTT.

A word on this clone: A far more abundant clone sits one base away, making this likely a read error. The V call is TRBV4-2, the J call TRBJ1-1; D is ambiguous. The CDR3 extends over 15 amino acids. Trimming took 7 bases from V and 1 from J, leaving 16 bases between them. Germline assignment: CDR1 LGHNA and CDR2 YNFKEQ. CDR3: CASNQTTLTNTEAFF. The DNA for the CDR3 is TGTGCCAGCAACCAGACGACTTTAACGAACACTGAAGCTTTCTTT.

This chain connects TRBV6-5 to TRBJ2-7; D may be TRBD1 (5 bases). V was trimmed by 0 bases and J by 6 bases, leaving 9 bases between them. The CDR3 has 13 residues. The germline gives CDR1 MNHEY, CDR2 SVGAGI. CDR3 sequence (DNA): TGTGCCAGCAGTTACTCGGGGCCGCTCGAGCAGTACTTC. The encoded protein is CASSYSGPLEQYF.

The J gene is TRBJ2-7, the V gene TRBV9, with 9 bases lining up with TRBD1. CDR3 length: 14 amino acids. From germline, CDR1 is SGDLS and CDR2 YYNGEE. The V gene end was trimmed by 7 bases and the J gene end by 4 bases; junction bases not matched to a gene: 9. The chain's CDR3 is CASSRDRVLYEQYF. The CDR3 DNA sequence: TGTGCCAGCTCCCGGGACAGGGTTCTATACGAGCAGTACTTC.

In its sample, this clone was seen a few times. The chain links TRBV7-8 to TRBJ1-3; D not certain. CDR3 length: 15 amino acids. Germline V lookup: CDR1 SGHVS, CDR2 FQNEAQ. Trimming left V 3 bases short and J 4 bases short, with 13 bases between. The CDR3 nucleotides are TGTGCCAGCAGCTTTGGCCCCTTAACCGGAAACACCATATATTTT. Encoded protein: CASSFGPLTGNTIYF.